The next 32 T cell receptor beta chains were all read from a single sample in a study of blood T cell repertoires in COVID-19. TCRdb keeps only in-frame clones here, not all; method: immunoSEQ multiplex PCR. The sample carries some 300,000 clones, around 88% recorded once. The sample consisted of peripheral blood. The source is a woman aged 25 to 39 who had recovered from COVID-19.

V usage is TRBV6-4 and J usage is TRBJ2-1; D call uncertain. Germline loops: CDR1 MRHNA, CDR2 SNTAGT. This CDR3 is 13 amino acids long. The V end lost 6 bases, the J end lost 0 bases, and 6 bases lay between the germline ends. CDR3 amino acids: CASSASSYNEQFF. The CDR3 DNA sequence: TGTGCCAGCAGCGCCAGCTCCTACAATGAGCAGTTCTTC.

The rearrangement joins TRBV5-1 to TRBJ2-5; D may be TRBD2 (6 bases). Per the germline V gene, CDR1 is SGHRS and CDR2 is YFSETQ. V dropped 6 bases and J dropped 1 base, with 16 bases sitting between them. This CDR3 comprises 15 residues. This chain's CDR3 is CASTKAGTSQETQYF. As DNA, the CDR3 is TGCGCCAGCACCAAGGCGGGAACCAGCCAAGAGACCCAGTACTTC.

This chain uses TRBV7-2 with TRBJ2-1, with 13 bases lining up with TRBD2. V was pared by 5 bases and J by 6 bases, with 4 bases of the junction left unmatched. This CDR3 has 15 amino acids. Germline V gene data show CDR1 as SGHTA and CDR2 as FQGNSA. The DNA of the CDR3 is TGTGCCAGCAGCCCCGGGACTAGCGGGGCCAATGAGCAGTTCTTC. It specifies CASSPGTSGANEQFF.

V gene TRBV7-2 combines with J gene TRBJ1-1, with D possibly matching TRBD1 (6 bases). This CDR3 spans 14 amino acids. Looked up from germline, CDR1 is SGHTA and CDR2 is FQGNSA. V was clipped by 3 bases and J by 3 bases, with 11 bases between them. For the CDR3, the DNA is TGTGCCAGCAGCTTCATTCAGGGGTACACTGAAGCTTTCTTT. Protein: CASSFIQGYTEAFF.

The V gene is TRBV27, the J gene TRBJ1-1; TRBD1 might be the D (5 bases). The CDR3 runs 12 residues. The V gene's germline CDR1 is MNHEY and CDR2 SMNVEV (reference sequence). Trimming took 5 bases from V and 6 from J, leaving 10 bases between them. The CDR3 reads CASSPQGPEAFF. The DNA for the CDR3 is TGTGCCAGCAGTCCCCAGGGTCCTGAAGCTTTCTTT.

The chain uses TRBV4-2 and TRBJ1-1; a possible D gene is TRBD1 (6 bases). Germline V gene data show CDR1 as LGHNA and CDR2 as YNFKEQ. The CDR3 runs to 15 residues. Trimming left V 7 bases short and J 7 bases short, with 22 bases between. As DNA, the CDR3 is TGTGCCAGCACTTGGAGTCCCACAGGGCCCGATGAAGCTTTCTTT. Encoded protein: CASTWSPTGPDEAFF.

For the CDR3, the DNA is TGTGCCAGCAGCGCCGGGGTAGGAGAAAACACCATATATTTT. It is translated as CASSAGVGENTIYF. V and J are TRBV7-7 and TRBJ1-3; D ambiguous. CDR1 SSHAT and CDR2 FNYEAQ come from the germline V gene (reference sequence). The CDR3 contains 14 residues. Deletions cut 5 bases from V and 6 bases from J, with 14 bases between.

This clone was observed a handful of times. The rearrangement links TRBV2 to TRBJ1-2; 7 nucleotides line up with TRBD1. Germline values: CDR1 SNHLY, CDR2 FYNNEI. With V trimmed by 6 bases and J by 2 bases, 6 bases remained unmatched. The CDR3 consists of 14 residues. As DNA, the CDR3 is TGTGCCAGCAGGATCCGGACAGGAAACTATGGCTACACCTTC. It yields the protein CASRIRTGNYGYTF.

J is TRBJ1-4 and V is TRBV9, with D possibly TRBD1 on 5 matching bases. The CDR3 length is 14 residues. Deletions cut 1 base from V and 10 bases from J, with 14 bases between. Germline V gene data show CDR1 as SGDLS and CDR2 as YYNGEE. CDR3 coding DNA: TGTGCCAGCAGCGTACCGGGGGTCGGCGGAAAACTGTTTTTT. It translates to CASSVPGVGGKLFF.

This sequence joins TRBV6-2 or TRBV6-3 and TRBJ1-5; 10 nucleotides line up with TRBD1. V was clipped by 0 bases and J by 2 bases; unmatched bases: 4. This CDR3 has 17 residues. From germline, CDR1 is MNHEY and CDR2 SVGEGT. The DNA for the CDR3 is TGTGCCAGCAGTTACTCGTGGGACAGGGGCGGCAATCAGCCCCAGCATTTT. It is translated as CASSYSWDRGGNQPQHF.

CDR3 sequence reads: CASSPNSYEQYF. The CDR3 bases are TGTGCCAGCTCACCTAACAGCTACGAGCAGTACTTC. The chain couples TRBV18 to TRBJ2-7; D not certain. The CDR3 spans 12 residues. Germline V gene sequence: CDR1 KGHSH, CDR2 LQKENI. Trimming took 3 bases from V and 3 from J, leaving 6 bases between them.

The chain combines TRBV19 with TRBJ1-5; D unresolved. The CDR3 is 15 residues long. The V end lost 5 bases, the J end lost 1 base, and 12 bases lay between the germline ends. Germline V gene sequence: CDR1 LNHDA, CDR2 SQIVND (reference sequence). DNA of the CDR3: TGTGCCAGTAGTCCGGGGAGGGTGAGCAATCAGCCCCAGCATTTT. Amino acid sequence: CASSPGRVSNQPQHF.

CDR3 protein: CASSPIPGTAYNEQFF. CDR3 sequence (DNA): TGTGCCAGCAGTCCTATACCCGGGACAGCCTACAATGAGCAGTTCTTC. The rearrangement joins TRBV11-2 to TRBJ2-1; 7 nucleotides agree with TRBD1. CDR1 and CDR2 from the germline V gene are SGHAT and FQNNGV. This CDR3 region has 16 residues. The V gene end was trimmed by 6 bases and the J gene end by 2 bases; junction bases not matched to a gene: 10.

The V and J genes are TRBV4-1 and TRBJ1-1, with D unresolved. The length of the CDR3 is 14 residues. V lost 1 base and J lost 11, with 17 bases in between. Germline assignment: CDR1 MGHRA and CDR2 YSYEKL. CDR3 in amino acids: CASSQVEGLTAAFF. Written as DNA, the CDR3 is TGCGCCAGCAGCCAAGTGGAGGGTTTAACGGCCGCTTTCTTT.

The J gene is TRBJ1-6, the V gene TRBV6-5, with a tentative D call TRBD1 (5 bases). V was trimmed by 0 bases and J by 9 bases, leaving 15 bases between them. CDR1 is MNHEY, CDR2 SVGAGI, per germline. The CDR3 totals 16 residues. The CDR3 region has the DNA TGTGCCAGCAGTTACTCAAAGGGGCGCGGGATTTCACCCCTCCACTTT. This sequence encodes CASSYSKGRGISPLHF.

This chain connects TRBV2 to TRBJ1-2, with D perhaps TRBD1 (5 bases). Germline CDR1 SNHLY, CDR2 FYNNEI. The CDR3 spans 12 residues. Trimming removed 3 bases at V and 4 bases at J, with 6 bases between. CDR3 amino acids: CASSDDSYGYTF. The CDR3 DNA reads TGTGCCAGCAGTGATGACAGCTATGGCTACACCTTC.

CDR3 DNA sequence: TGTGCCAGCAGTTCCGAAATGACCGGAGACCTCACAGATACGCAGTATTTT. It specifies CASSSEMTGDLTDTQYF. The genes are TRBV28 and TRBJ2-3; the D is unclear. CDR3 length: 17 amino acids. CDR1 MDHEN and CDR2 SYDVKM come from the germline V gene. With 4 bases removed from V and 2 bases from J, the gap between germline ends came to 19 bases.

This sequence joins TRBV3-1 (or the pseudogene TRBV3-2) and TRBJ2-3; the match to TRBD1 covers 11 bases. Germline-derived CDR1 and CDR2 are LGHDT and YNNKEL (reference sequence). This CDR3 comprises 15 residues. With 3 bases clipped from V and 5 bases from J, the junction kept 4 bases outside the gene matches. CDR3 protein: CASSHLDRGRDTQYF. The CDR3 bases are TGTGCCAGCAGCCATTTGGACAGGGGGCGAGATACGCAGTATTTT.

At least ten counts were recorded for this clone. CDR3 residues: CATSREQENSPLHF. CDR3 coding DNA: TGTGCCACCAGCAGAGAACAGGAAAATTCACCCCTCCACTTT. The rearrangement joins TRBV15 to TRBJ1-6; TRBD1 is a possible D gene (5 bases). The CDR3 sequence is 14 residues long. Looked up from germline, CDR1 is LNHNV and CDR2 is YYDKDF (reference sequence). V lost 0 bases to trimming and J lost 7 bases, with 7 bases between them.

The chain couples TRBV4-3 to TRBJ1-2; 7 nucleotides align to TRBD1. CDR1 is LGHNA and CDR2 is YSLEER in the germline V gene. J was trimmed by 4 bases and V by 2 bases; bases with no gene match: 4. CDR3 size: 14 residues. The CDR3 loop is CASSQQGGGYGYTF. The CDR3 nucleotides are TGCGCCAGCAGCCAACAGGGGGGAGGCTATGGCTACACCTTC.

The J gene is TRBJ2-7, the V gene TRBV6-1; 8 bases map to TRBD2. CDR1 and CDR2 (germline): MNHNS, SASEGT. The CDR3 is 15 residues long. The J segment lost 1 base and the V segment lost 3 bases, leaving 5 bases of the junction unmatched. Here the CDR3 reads CASSEVAGRSYEQYF. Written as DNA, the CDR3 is TGTGCCAGCAGTGAGGTAGCGGGGCGGTCCTACGAGCAGTACTTC.

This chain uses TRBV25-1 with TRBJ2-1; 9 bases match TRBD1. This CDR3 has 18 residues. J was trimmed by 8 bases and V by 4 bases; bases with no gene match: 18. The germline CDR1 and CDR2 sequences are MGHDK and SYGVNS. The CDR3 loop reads CASSAFSSWGQGSDEQFF. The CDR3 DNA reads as TGTGCCAGCAGTGCCTTCTCTTCATGGGGACAGGGATCCGATGAGCAGTTCTTC.

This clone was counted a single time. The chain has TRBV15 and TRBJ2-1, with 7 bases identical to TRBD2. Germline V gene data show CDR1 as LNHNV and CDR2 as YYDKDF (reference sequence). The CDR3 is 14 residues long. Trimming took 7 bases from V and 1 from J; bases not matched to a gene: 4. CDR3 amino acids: CATKSGGSYNEQFF. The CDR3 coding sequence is TGTGCCACCAAATCGGGGGGATCCTACAATGAGCAGTTCTTC.

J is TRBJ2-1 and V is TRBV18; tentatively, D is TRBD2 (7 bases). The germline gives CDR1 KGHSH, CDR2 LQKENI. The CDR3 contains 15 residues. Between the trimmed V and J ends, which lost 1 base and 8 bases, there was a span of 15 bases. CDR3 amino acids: CASSPRGGAYDEQFF. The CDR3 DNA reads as TGTGCCAGCTCACCACGTGGGGGGGCTTACGATGAGCAGTTCTTC.

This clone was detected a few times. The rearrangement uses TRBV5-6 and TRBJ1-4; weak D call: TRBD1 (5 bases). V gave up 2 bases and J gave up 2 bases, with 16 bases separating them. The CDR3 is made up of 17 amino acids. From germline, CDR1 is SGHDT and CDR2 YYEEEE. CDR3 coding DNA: TGTGCCAGCAGCTTTGGGGACTGGGGAAGGACTAATGAAAAACTGTTTTTT. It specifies CASSFGDWGRTNEKLFF.

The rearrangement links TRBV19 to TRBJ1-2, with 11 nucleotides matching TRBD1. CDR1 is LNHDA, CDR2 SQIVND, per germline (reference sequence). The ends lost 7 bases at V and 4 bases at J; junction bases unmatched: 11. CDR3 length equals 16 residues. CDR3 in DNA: TGTGCCAGTATCAGAGACGGACAGGGGGCGGCCTATGGCTACACCTTC. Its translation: CASIRDGQGAAYGYTF. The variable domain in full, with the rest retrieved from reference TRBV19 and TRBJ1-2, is DGGITQSPKYLFRKEGQNVTLSCEQNLNHDAMYWYRQDPGQGLRLIYYSQIVNDFQKGDIAEGYSVSREKKESFPLTVTSAQKNPTAFYLCASIRDGQGAAYGYTFGSGTRLTVV.

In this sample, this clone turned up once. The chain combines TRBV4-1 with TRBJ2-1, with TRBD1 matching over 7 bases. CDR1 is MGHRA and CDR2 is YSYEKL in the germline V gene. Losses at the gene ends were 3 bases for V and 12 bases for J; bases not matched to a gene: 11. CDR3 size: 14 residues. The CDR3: CASSHQVEGAGQFF. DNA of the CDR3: TGCGCCAGCAGCCACCAGGTCGAGGGGGCCGGGCAGTTCTTC.

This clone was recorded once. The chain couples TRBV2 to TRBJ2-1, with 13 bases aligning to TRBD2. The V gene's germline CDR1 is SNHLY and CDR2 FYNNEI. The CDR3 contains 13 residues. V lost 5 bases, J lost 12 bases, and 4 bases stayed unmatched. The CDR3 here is CASSQLAGGRQFF. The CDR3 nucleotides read TGTGCCAGCAGTCAACTAGCGGGGGGGCGGCAGTTCTTC.

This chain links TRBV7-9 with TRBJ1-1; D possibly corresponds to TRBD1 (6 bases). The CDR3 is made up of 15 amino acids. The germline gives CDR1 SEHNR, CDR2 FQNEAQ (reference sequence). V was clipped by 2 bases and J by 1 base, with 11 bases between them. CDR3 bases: TGTGCCAGCAGCTTACAGGGGTTAGGGAACACTGAAGCTTTCTTT. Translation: CASSLQGLGNTEAFF.

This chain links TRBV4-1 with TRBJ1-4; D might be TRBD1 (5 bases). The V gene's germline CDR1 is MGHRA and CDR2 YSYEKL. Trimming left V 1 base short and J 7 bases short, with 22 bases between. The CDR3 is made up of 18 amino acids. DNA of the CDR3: TGCGCCAGCAGCCAAGTAGGCAAAGGGGCGGCCCAGGGTGAAAAACTGTTTTTT. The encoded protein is CASSQVGKGAAQGEKLFF.

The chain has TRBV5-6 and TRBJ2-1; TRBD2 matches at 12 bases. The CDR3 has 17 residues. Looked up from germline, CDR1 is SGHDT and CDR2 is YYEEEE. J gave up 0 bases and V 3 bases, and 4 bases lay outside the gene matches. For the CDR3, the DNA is TGTGCCAGCAGCTGGACTAGCGGGATGAGCTCCTACAATGAGCAGTTCTTC. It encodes CASSWTSGMSSYNEQFF. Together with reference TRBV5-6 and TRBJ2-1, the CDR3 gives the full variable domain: DAGVTQSPTHLIKTRGQQVTLRCSPKSGHDTVSWYQQALGQGPQFIFQYYEEEERQRGNFPDRFSGHQFPNYSSELNVNALLLGDSALYLCASSWTSGMSSYNEQFFGPGTRLTVL.

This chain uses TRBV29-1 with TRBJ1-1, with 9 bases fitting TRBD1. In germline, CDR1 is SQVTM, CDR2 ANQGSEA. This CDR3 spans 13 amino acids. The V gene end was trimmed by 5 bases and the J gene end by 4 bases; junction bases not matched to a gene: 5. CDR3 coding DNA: TGCAGCGTTAACAGGGGGCGCGGCACTGAAGCTTTCTTT. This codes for CSVNRGRGTEAFF.